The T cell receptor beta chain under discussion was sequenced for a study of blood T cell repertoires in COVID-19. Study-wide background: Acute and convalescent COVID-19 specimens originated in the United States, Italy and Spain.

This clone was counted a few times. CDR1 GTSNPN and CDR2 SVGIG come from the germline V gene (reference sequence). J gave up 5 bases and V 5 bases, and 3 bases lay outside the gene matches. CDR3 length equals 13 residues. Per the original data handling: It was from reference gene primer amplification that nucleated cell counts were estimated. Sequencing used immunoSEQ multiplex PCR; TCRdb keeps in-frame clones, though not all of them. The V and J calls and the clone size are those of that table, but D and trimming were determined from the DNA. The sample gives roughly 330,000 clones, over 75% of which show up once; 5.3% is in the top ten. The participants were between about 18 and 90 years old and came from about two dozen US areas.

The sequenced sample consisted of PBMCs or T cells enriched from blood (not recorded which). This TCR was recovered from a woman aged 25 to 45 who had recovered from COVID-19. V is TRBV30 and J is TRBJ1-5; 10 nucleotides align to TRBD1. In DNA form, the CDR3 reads TGTGCCTGGGCGGACAGGGGGGATCAGCCCCAGCATTTT. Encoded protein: CAWADRGDQPQHF.